Here is one TCR beta chain with its context. Its antigen is as yet unknown. The V end lost 0 bases, the J end lost 7 bases, and 6 bases lay between the germline ends. The CDR3 covers 12 residues. Germline assignment: CDR1 LNHNV and CDR2 YYDKDF (reference sequence). This specimen comes from a study of beta chain features in type 1 diabetes. Expressed TCRB transcripts were sequenced, since all the RNA that had been isolated was reverse transcribed. Clones were sequenced by immunoSEQ multiplex PCR, and TCRdb holds only the in-frame ones, with some missing. The data show roughly 500,000 clones, around 30% seen once. The study, taken as a whole, reports: In cDNA sequencing, cells with high TCR expression could be over-represented. More deletions and fewer insertions at VDJ junctions were found in patients with type 1 diabetes. Naive, central memory and Treg TCRB repertoires seemed to resemble each other more closely in patients than they did in healthy donors.

The chain is built from TRBV15 and TRBJ2-5, with D unresolved. The sequence was collected from a man aged 18 to 35 in good health. Sequencing input: naive CD4+ T cells from blood. The chain's CDR3 is CATSRDTGTQYF. The CDR3 DNA reads TGTGCCACCAGCAGAGATACCGGGACCCAGTACTTC.